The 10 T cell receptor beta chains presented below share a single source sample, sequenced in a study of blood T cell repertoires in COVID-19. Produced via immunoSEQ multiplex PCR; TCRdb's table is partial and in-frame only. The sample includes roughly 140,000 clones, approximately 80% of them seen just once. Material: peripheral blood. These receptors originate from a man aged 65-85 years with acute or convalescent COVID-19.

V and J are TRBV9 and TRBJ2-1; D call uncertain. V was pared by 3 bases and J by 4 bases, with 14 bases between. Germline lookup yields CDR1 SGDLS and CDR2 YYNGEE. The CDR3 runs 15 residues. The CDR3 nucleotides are TGTGCCAGCAGCGCCGGCCGACTCCCTTACAATGAGCAGTTCTTC. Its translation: CASSAGRLPYNEQFF.

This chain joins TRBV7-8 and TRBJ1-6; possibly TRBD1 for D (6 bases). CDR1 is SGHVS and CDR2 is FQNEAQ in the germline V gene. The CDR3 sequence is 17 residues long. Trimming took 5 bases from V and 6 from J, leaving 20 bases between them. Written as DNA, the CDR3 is TGTGCCAGCAGCCTTAGAATAAGGACAGCGACTAATTCACCCCTCCACTTT. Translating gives CASSLRIRTATNSPLHF.

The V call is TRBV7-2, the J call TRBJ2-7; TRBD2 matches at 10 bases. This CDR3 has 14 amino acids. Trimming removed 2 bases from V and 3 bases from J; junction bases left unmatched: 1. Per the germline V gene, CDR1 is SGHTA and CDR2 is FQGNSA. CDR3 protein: CASSLLAGDYEQYF. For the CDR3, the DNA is TGTGCCAGCAGCTTACTAGCGGGGGACTACGAGCAGTACTTC.

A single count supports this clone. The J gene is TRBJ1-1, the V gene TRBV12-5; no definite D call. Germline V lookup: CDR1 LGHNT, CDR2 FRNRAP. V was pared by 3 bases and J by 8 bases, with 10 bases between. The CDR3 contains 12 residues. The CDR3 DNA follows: TGTGCTAGTGGTTTACCCGGTATAGAAGCTTTCTTT. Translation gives CASGLPGIEAFF.

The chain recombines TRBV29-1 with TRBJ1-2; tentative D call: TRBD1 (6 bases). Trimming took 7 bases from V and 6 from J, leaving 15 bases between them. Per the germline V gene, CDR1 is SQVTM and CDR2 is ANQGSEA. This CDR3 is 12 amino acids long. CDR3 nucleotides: TGCAGCGGGGCCACGAACAGGGATGGCTACACCTTC. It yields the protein CSGATNRDGYTF.

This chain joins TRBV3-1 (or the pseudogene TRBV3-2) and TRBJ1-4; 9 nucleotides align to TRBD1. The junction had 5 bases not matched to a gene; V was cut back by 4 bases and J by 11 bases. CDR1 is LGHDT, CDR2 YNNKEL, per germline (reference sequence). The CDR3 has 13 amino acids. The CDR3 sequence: CASSPRQGGKLFF. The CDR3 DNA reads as TGTGCCAGCAGCCCTCGACAGGGGGGGAAACTGTTTTTT.

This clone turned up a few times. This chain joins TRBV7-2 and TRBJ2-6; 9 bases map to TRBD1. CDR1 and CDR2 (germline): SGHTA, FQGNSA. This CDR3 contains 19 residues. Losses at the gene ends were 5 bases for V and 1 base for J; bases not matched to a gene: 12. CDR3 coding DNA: TGTGCCAGCAGCCTAACCTTCGGGACAGGGTCTTCTGGGGCCAACGTCCTGACTTTC. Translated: CASSLTFGTGSSGANVLTF.

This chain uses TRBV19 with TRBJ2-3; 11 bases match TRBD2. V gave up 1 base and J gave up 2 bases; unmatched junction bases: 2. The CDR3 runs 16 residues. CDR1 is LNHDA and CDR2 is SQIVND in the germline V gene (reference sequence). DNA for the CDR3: TGTGCCAGTAGTATAGTACTAGCGGGGGCCACAGATACGCAGTATTTT. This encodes CASSIVLAGATDTQYF.

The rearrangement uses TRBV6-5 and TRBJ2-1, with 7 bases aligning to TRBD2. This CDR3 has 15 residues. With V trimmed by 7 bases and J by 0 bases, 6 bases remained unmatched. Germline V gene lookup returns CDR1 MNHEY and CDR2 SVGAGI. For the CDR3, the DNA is TGTGCCAGCATGGGGGGAGGGAGCTCCTACAATGAGCAGTTCTTC. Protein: CASMGGGSSYNEQFF.

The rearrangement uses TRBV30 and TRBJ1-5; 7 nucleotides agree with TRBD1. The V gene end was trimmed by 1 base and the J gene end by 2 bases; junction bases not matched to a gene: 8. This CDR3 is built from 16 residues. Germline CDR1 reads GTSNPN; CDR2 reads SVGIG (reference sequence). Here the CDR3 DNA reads TGTGCCTGGAGTGCAGGGACAGATTTCGGCAATCAGCCCCAGCATTTT. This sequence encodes CAWSAGTDFGNQPQHF.